The 24 T cell receptor beta chains below all came from one sample that was sequenced in a study of T cells after posttransplantation cyclophosphamide. The method was immunoSEQ multiplex PCR; TCRdb's version includes in-frame clones alone and lacks a portion of them. Among about 52,000 clones, approximately 94% were seen once, and the ten largest hold 2.9%. Sequenced material: PBMCs. The receptors originated from a young woman in good health and a related stem cell transplant donor.

The CDR3 DNA reads as TGCGCCAGCAGCTTGGGGGGCACGACAGCCACCGGGGAGCTGTTTTTT. As protein: CASSLGGTTATGELFF. V usage is TRBV5-1 and J usage is TRBJ2-2; tentatively, D is TRBD1 (5 bases). The CDR3 length is 16 residues. Germline values: CDR1 SGHRS, CDR2 YFSETQ. V was cut by 0 bases and J by 4 bases, with 13 bases left in between.

The rearrangement joins TRBV18 to TRBJ1-5; 7 bases match TRBD1. The CDR3 runs 14 residues. Unmatched junction bases numbered 4, after V lost 3 bases and J lost 5 bases. From germline, CDR1 is KGHSH and CDR2 LQKENI. In DNA, the CDR3 is TGTGCCAGCTCACCGGACAGGATATATCAGCCCCAGCATTTT. Its protein product is CASSPDRIYQPQHF.

V is TRBV10-3 and J is TRBJ2-1; TRBD2 matches at 10 bases. Trimming cost V 0 bases and J 7 bases; bases outside gene matches: 9. The CDR3 extends over 17 amino acids. Germline V gene sequence: CDR1 ENHRY, CDR2 SYGVKD. The CDR3, as DNA: TGTGCCATCAGTGAGTCAGGAGCGGGGGGGCCAACGAATGAGCAGTTCTTC. Protein product: CAISESGAGGPTNEQFF.

V gene TRBV6-6 combines with J gene TRBJ1-2; 7 bases are a match to TRBD1. V lost 4 bases and J lost 7; bases outside the gene matches: 6. The germline V gene has CDR1 MNHNY and CDR2 SVGAGI (reference sequence). This CDR3 contains 13 residues. CDR3 amino acids: CASSFRTGIGYTF. DNA for the CDR3: TGTGCCAGCAGTTTCCGGACAGGCATTGGCTACACCTTC.

This chain connects TRBV10-3 to TRBJ2-7; 8 nucleotides align to TRBD1. The germline V gene has CDR1 ENHRY and CDR2 SYGVKD. This CDR3 contains 14 residues. The CDR3 spells CEPFQGADCYEQYF. In nucleotides, the CDR3 is TGTGAACCGTTTCAGGGGGCGGATTGCTACGAGCAGTACTTC.

This clone was picked up one time. The rearrangement uses TRBV7-2 and TRBJ2-1; 15 positions agree with TRBD2. V dropped 1 base and J dropped 11; count of bases not matched to a gene: 6. The CDR3 extends over 16 amino acids. CDR1 is SGHTA and CDR2 is FQGNSA in the germline V gene. The CDR3 region has the DNA TGTGCCAGCAGCTTAGAGGGGACTAGCGGGGGGACGCAGCAGTTCTTC. This gives the protein CASSLEGTSGGTQQFF.

This chain connects TRBV10-3 to TRBJ1-1; maybe TRBD1 (5 bases). Germline V lookup: CDR1 ENHRY, CDR2 SYGVKD. This CDR3 region has 14 residues. Trimming removed 4 bases from V and 6 bases from J, with 15 bases in between. This CDR3 reads CAISADGGTPEAFF. As DNA, the CDR3 is TGTGCCATCAGTGCAGACGGGGGGACGCCTGAAGCTTTCTTT.

V and J are TRBV7-2 and TRBJ2-5; maybe TRBD1 (6 bases). Looked up from germline, CDR1 is SGHTA and CDR2 is FQGNSA. The CDR3 contains 13 residues. The germline V and J ends were trimmed by 4 bases and 2 bases, with 8 bases remaining between them. The CDR3 nucleotides are TGTGCCAGCAGCTACAGGGTACAAGAGACCCAGTACTTC. Its translation is CASSYRVQETQYF. The whole variable domain, remainder taken from reference TRBV7-2 and TRBJ2-5, is GAGVSQSPSNKVTEKGKDVELRCDPISGHTALYWYRQSLGQGLEFLIYFQGNSAPDKSGLPSDRFSAERTGGSVSTLTIQRTQQEDSAVYLCASSYRVQETQYFGPGTRLLVL.

This sequence joins TRBV6-6 and TRBJ1-2; 9 bases agree with TRBD1. Germline-derived CDR1 and CDR2 are MNHNY and SVGAGI (reference sequence). The CDR3 extends over 13 amino acids. The ends lost 4 bases at V and 8 bases at J; junction bases unmatched: 5. CDR3 region: CASSSTGGVGYTF. CDR3 bases: TGTGCCAGCAGTTCGACAGGGGGGGTCGGCTACACCTTC.

This sequence joins TRBV19 and TRBJ2-7, with a tentative D call TRBD2 (6 bases). V shed 2 bases and J shed 0 bases, with 11 bases lying between them. Looked up from germline, CDR1 is LNHDA and CDR2 is SQIVND (reference sequence). The CDR3 extends over 15 amino acids. The chain's CDR3 is CASSIYGGSSYEQYF. For the CDR3, the DNA is TGTGCCAGTAGTATATATGGGGGGAGCTCCTACGAGCAGTACTTC.

The J gene is TRBJ1-5, the V gene TRBV4-3; D is perhaps TRBD1 (5 bases). Germline-derived CDR1 and CDR2 are LGHNA and YSLEER. V lost 4 bases and J lost 0, with 13 bases in between. The CDR3 contains 16 residues. CDR3 sequence (DNA): TGCGCCAGCAGCCGAGTAGCAGGGTATAGCAATCAGCCCCAGCATTTT. Its protein is CASSRVAGYSNQPQHF.

The V call is TRBV4-3, the J call TRBJ1-5; the match to TRBD1 covers 11 bases. Per the germline V gene, CDR1 is LGHNA and CDR2 is YSLEER. The length of the CDR3 is 17 residues. V was clipped by 0 bases and J by 2 bases; unmatched bases: 3. CDR3 protein: CASSQESGQGGNQPQHF. The DNA for the CDR3 is TGCGCCAGCAGCCAAGAATCGGGACAGGGGGGCAATCAGCCCCAGCATTTT.

J is TRBJ1-1 and V is TRBV14, with TRBD1 as a possible D gene (5 bases). V was cut by 1 base and J by 5 bases, with 14 bases left in between. Germline CDR1 is SGHDN and CDR2 is FVKESK. The CDR3 consists of 15 residues. The CDR3 region has the DNA TGTGCCAGCAGCCAAGCTCCCAGGGCAGGGACTGAAGCTTTCTTT. Translating gives CASSQAPRAGTEAFF. Complete variable domain (other parts from reference TRBV14 and TRBJ1-1): EAGVTQFPSHSVIEKGQTVTLRCDPISGHDNLYWYRRVMGKEIKFLLHFVKESKQDESGMPNNRFLAERTGGTYSTLKVQPAELEDSGVYFCASSQAPRAGTEAFFGQGTRLTVV.

V and J are TRBV6-5 and TRBJ2-1, with a tentative D call TRBD2 (5 bases). There are 12 residues in the CDR3. Germline CDR1 is MNHEY and CDR2 is SVGAGI. Trimming left V 4 bases short and J 10 bases short, with 11 bases between. The DNA for the CDR3 is TGTGCCAGCAGTTCCGACACGGGGGAGCAGTTCTTC. This gives the protein CASSSDTGEQFF.

The V call is TRBV4-3, the J call TRBJ1-6; D gene uncertain. The V gene's germline CDR1 is LGHNA and CDR2 YSLEER. The CDR3 runs to 17 residues. Trimming cost V 4 bases and J 0 bases, with 13 bases left between them. CDR3 bases: TGCGCCAGCAGCCGGACGGCTGGGAGCTCCTATAATTCACCCCTCCACTTT. Amino acids: CASSRTAGSSYNSPLHF.

This sequence joins TRBV5-6 and TRBJ1-2, with a weak D call TRBD1 (6 bases). V was cut by 7 bases and J by 8 bases, with 18 bases left in between. Germline V gene data show CDR1 as SGHDT and CDR2 as YYEEEE. The CDR3 is 13 amino acids. The CDR3 sequence is CASGLQGSKGYTF. The CDR3 DNA reads as TGTGCCAGCGGACTCCAGGGGTCGAAGGGCTACACCTTC.

The V gene is TRBV7-8, the J gene TRBJ1-2; D possibly corresponds to TRBD1 (6 bases). Germline CDR1 SGHVS, CDR2 FQNEAQ. V lost 2 bases, J lost 6 bases, and 7 bases lay in between. This CDR3 comprises 12 residues. CDR3 amino acids: CASSLTGNGYTF. Written as DNA, the CDR3 is TGTGCCAGCAGCTTAACAGGGAATGGCTACACCTTC.

The V gene is TRBV6-4, the J gene TRBJ1-5; 8 bases align to TRBD1. The CDR3 loop spans 16 amino acids. V trimming: 1 base; J trimming: 2 bases; junction bases outside the gene matches: 4. In germline, CDR1 is MRHNA, CDR2 SNTAGT. The CDR3 DNA is TGTGCCAGCAGTGACTGGACAGGGCCCCGCAATCAGCCCCAGCATTTT. This gives the protein CASSDWTGPRNQPQHF.

This chain links TRBV29-1 with TRBJ2-3; D uncertain. The CDR3 contains 14 residues. The germline V and J ends were trimmed by 3 bases and 1 base, with 11 bases remaining between them. Germline CDR1 is SQVTM and CDR2 is ANQGSEA. The CDR3 region is CSVEGGPGTDTQYF. In nucleotides, the CDR3 is TGCAGCGTTGAGGGTGGGCCTGGCACAGATACGCAGTATTTT.

The rearrangement uses TRBV19 and TRBJ1-5; the D is unclear. V shed 1 base and J shed 5 bases, with 9 bases lying between them. Germline CDR1 reads LNHDA; CDR2 reads SQIVND (reference sequence). CDR3 length equals 14 residues. The CDR3 bases are TGTGCCAGTAGTATAGGGGTCCGGGATCAGCCCCAGCATTTT. Its protein product is CASSIGVRDQPQHF.

The chain is built from TRBV19 and TRBJ1-5; TRBD1 is a possible D gene (6 bases). CDR1 is LNHDA and CDR2 is SQIVND in the germline V gene (reference sequence). This CDR3 is 15 amino acids long. Trimming shortened V by 7 bases and J by 5 bases, and 18 bases separated the two germline ends. Here the CDR3 reads CASKKRQETYQPQHF. CDR3 bases: TGTGCCAGTAAAAAACGACAGGAAACTTATCAGCCCCAGCATTTT. Looking up the rest from reference TRBV19 and TRBJ1-5 gives the full variable domain: DGGITQSPKYLFRKEGQNVTLSCEQNLNHDAMYWYRQDPGQGLRLIYYSQIVNDFQKGDIAEGYSVSREKKESFPLTVTSAQKNPTAFYLCASKKRQETYQPQHFGDGTRLSIL.

This sequence joins TRBV5-6 and TRBJ2-1; D is possibly TRBD1 (6 bases). V lost 7 bases to trimming and J lost 2 bases, with 13 bases between them. This CDR3 has 14 amino acids. The germline V gene encodes CDR1 SGHDT and CDR2 YYEEEE. CDR3 sequence (DNA): TGTGCCAGCGGCCACAGGGCAGCCTACAATGAGCAGTTCTTC. This translates into CASGHRAAYNEQFF.

V and J are TRBV18 and TRBJ2-3; TRBD1 agrees at 9 bases. The V and J ends lost 4 bases and 4 bases, in that order; junction bases with no gene match: 12. Per the germline V gene, CDR1 is KGHSH and CDR2 is LQKENI. This CDR3 has 17 residues. The CDR3 reads CASSQGTGRSGADTQYF. The DNA for the CDR3 is TGTGCCAGCTCACAGGGGACAGGGCGCTCAGGGGCAGATACGCAGTATTTT. Full variable domain (rest looked up from reference TRBV18 and TRBJ2-3): NAGVMQNPRHLVRRRGQEARLRCSPMKGHSHVYWYRQLPEEGLKFMVYLQKENIIDESGMPKERFSAEFPKEGPSILRIQQVVRGDSAAYFCASSQGTGRSGADTQYFGPGTRLTVL.

The chain is built from TRBV4-1 and TRBJ1-5; TRBD1 might be the D (6 bases). CDR1 MGHRA and CDR2 YSYEKL come from the germline V gene. The CDR3 sequence is 15 residues long. Trimming removed 3 bases at V and 4 bases at J, with 13 bases between. CDR3: CASSQQGHPNQPQHF. The CDR3, as DNA: TGCGCCAGCAGCCAGCAGGGACACCCAAATCAGCCCCAGCATTTT.